The 29 T cell receptor beta chains given below trace back to one sample, sequenced in a study of post-analysis software for immune sequencing data. Carried by the TCR beta cDNA libraries were unique molecular identifiers. Each CDR3 protein gets one entry after TCRdb re-called the PCR reads with MiXCR. In the table there are around 150,000 distinct CDR3 sequences, around 34% of which are singletons. Sample: blood, taken after autologous hematopoietic stem cell transplantation. The receptor set was obtained from a girl aged 10 to 17 with multiple sclerosis.

This chain connects TRBV7-8 to TRBJ2-3; D unresolved. Trimming pared 5 bases from V and 6 bases from J, leaving 6 bases between. The CDR3 spans 11 residues. The germline V gene encodes CDR1 SGHVS and CDR2 FQNEAQ. CDR3 residues: CASSPVDTQYF. The CDR3 nucleotides read TGTGCCAGCAGCCCGGTGGATACGCAGTATTTT.

This clonotype occurred many times. The genes are TRBV7-9 and TRBJ1-4, with D possibly matching TRBD1 (5 bases). The CDR3 runs to 15 residues. From germline, CDR1 is SEHNR and CDR2 FQNEAQ (reference sequence). V was cut by 5 bases and J by 4 bases, with 14 bases left in between. DNA for the CDR3: TGTGCCAGCAGCCCGGGGCAGACCTATAATGAAAAACTGTTTTTT. Translation: CASSPGQTYNEKLFF.

The V call is TRBV13, the J call TRBJ2-5; 10 nucleotides agree with TRBD2. Per the germline V gene, CDR1 is PRHDT and CDR2 is FYEKMQ (reference sequence). V lost 3 bases, J lost 5 bases, and 6 bases stayed unmatched. This CDR3 contains 15 residues. The CDR3 spells CASSFGAGGVETQYF. The CDR3 DNA reads as TGTGCCAGCAGCTTCGGAGCGGGAGGGGTCGAGACCCAGTACTTC.

V usage is TRBV7-2 and J usage is TRBJ1-2; D call uncertain. V was clipped by 5 bases and J by 7 bases, with 11 bases between them. The CDR3 has 12 residues. Germline V gives CDR1 SGHTA, CDR2 FQGNSA. The CDR3 DNA is TGTGCCAGCAGCCTCCTGGGGTCTGGCTACACCTTC. Its protein product is CASSLLGSGYTF.

This clonotype occurred a few times. This rearrangement joins TRBV3-1 to TRBJ2-3; 8 bases are shared with TRBD2. Trimming removed 3 bases from V and 5 bases from J; junction bases left unmatched: 4. Looked up from germline, CDR1 is LGHDT and CDR2 is YNNKEL (reference sequence). This CDR3 has 14 amino acids. CDR3 nucleotides: TGTGCCAGCAGCCAGAGCGGGAGAGTAGATACGCAGTATTTT. It codes for CASSQSGRVDTQYF.

The rearrangement uses TRBV27 and TRBJ2-3; tentatively, D is TRBD2 (6 bases). Trimming shortened V by 5 bases and J by 5 bases, and 17 bases separated the two germline ends. This CDR3 is built from 15 residues. CDR1 MNHEY and CDR2 SMNVEV come from the germline V gene (reference sequence). The CDR3 sequence: CASSPQKRVIDTQYF. CDR3 nucleotides: TGTGCCAGCAGTCCCCAGAAGCGGGTGATAGATACGCAGTATTTT.

This chain joins TRBV7-9 and TRBJ1-2; D is unresolved. The CDR3 spans 11 residues. Germline lookup yields CDR1 SEHNR and CDR2 FQNEAQ (reference sequence). V lost 2 bases to trimming and J lost 10 bases, with 8 bases between them. CDR3 nucleotide sequence: TGTGCCAGCAGCTTAAAGGCCTACTACACCTTC. Residues: CASSLKAYYTF.

At least ten counts were recorded for this clonotype. This chain links TRBV12-3 or TRBV12-4 with TRBJ2-1; 9 bases are shared with TRBD1. Losses at the gene ends were 7 bases for V and 5 bases for J; bases not matched to a gene: 6. The CDR3 loop spans 14 amino acids. The CDR3 here is CASNPQGAHNEQFF. Here the CDR3 DNA reads TGTGCCAGCAACCCACAGGGGGCCCACAATGAGCAGTTCTTC.

This clonotype was detected only a few times. This chain uses TRBV6-1 with TRBJ2-7; 12 positions agree with TRBD2. This CDR3 region has 15 residues. Unmatched junction bases numbered 3, after V lost 6 bases and J lost 0 bases. Germline CDR1 is MNHNS and CDR2 is SASEGT. This chain's CDR3 is CASRSTSGSSYEQYF. The CDR3 region has the DNA TGTGCCAGCAGATCGACTAGCGGGAGCTCCTACGAGCAGTACTTC.

The table lists this clonotype with a count of one. The chain combines TRBV12-3 or TRBV12-4 with TRBJ2-1; D possibly matches TRBD1 or TRBD2 (5 bases each). V was pared by 6 bases and J by 7 bases, with 10 bases between. The CDR3 is made up of 12 amino acids. The CDR3 spells CASSRDHNEQFF. The DNA for the CDR3 is TGTGCCAGCAGCCGGGACCATAATGAGCAGTTCTTC.

CDR3 nucleotide sequence: TGTGCCAGCAGCCTAATCTCAGGGGAACAAGAGACCCAGTACTTC. Residues: CASSLISGEQETQYF. The V gene is TRBV6-2 or TRBV6-3, the J gene TRBJ2-7; possibly TRBD1 for D (6 bases). The J call may be faulty, since TRBJ2-5 better matches the DNA end. This CDR3 has 15 amino acids. In germline, CDR1 is MNHEY, CDR2 SVGEGT.

This clonotype was seen ten or more times. This chain uses TRBV9 with TRBJ2-1, with D possibly TRBD1 on 5 matching bases. This CDR3 comprises 13 residues. With 2 bases removed from V and 9 bases from J, the gap between germline ends came to 12 bases. Germline V gene lookup returns CDR1 SGDLS and CDR2 YYNGEE. The CDR3 region has the DNA TGTGCCAGCAGCGTCCTAGGGGTAGGTGAGCAGTTCTTC. It codes for CASSVLGVGEQFF.

In its sample, this clonotype was seen a few times. A read error may produce the germline difference seen at one junction end. V and J are TRBV7-6 and TRBJ2-7, with TRBD2 matching over 7 bases. The germline gives CDR1 SGHVS, CDR2 FNYEAQ. The CDR3 runs 13 residues. The CDR3 loop reads CANSKREGYEQYF. The CDR3 coding sequence is TGTGCCAACAGCAAGAGGGAGGGCTACGAGCAGTACTTC.

This clonotype has just a few counts. The gene calls are TRBV25-1 and TRBJ2-3; TRBD2 aligns across 12 bases. The germline CDR1 and CDR2 sequences are MGHDK and SYGVNS. This CDR3 has 15 residues. With V trimmed by 4 bases and J by 2 bases, 1 base remained unmatched. CDR3 amino acids: CASSGLAGATDTQYF. CDR3 nucleotides: TGTGCCAGCAGTGGACTAGCGGGAGCCACAGATACGCAGTATTTT.

The J gene is TRBJ2-4, the V gene TRBV11-2, with D possibly matching TRBD1 (5 bases). Per the germline V gene, CDR1 is SGHAT and CDR2 is FQNNGV. The CDR3 totals 16 residues. V was shortened by 5 bases and J by 3 bases, with 17 bases between the two germline ends. CDR3: CASSPTYRRVKNIQYF. DNA of the CDR3: TGTGCCAGCAGCCCAACGTACAGGAGAGTCAAAAACATTCAGTACTTC.

This clonotype has only a few counts. The chain links TRBV5-1 to TRBJ2-7, with D hard to call. Trimming left V 0 bases short and J 7 bases short, with 11 bases between. This CDR3 is 13 amino acids long. Germline-derived CDR1 and CDR2 are SGHRS and YFSETQ. CDR3 bases: TGCGCCAGCAGCTTGGAATCATTCAAGGAGCAGTACTTC. Its translation is CASSLESFKEQYF. Full variable domain (rest looked up from reference TRBV5-1 and TRBJ2-7): KAGVTQTPRYLIKTRGQQVTLSCSPISGHRSVSWYQQTPGQGLQFLFEYFSETQRNKGNFPGRFSGRQFSNSRSEMNVSTLELGDSALYLCASSLESFKEQYFGPGTRLTVT.

This clonotype was observed a handful of times. This chain links TRBV6-6 with TRBJ1-2; D uncertain. V lost 2 bases, J lost 7 bases, and 8 bases lay in between. This CDR3 has 12 residues. Germline values: CDR1 MNHNY, CDR2 SVGAGI (reference sequence). The CDR3 coding sequence is TGTGCCAGCAGTTACGGGGTTTCTGGCTACACCTTC. Its translation: CASSYGVSGYTF.

This clonotype was detected many times. A read error may be the cause here, since a much bigger clone is one base away. The chain carries TRBV7-9 and TRBJ2-5, with D maybe TRBD2 (5 bases). The CDR3 is made up of 16 amino acids. Germline CDR1 and CDR2: SEHNR and FQNEAQ (reference sequence). V was shortened by 1 base and J by 6 bases, with 18 bases between the two germline ends. The DNA for the CDR3 is TGTGCCAGCAGCTTAGGCGACGAGGGAATAAGGAAGACCCAGTACTTC. Its protein product is CASSLGDEGIRKTQYF.

The chain employs TRBV20-1 and TRBJ2-3; D might be TRBD2 (6 bases). This CDR3 spans 16 amino acids. Trimming stripped 1 base from V and 1 base from J, with 15 bases between. CDR1 is DFQATT, CDR2 SNEGSKA, per germline (reference sequence). CDR3 in DNA: TGCAGTGCTAGAGGTTTAGGGGCGGGGCGCACAGATACGCAGTATTTT. Amino acid sequence: CSARGLGAGRTDTQYF.

This clonotype was detected only a few times. The chain carries TRBV20-1 and TRBJ2-2; maybe TRBD1 (6 bases). The CDR3 extends over 15 amino acids. V was shortened by 0 bases and J by 3 bases, with 11 bases between the two germline ends. From germline, CDR1 is DFQATT and CDR2 SNEGSKA (reference sequence). The DNA for the CDR3 is TGCAGTGCTAGAGATCTGGCAGGGGACACCGGGGAGCTGTTTTTT. This sequence encodes CSARDLAGDTGELFF.

The chain combines TRBV3-1 with TRBJ1-1, with D possibly matching TRBD1 (5 bases). V was clipped by 5 bases and J by 4 bases, with 14 bases between them. This CDR3 has 14 residues. Germline V gene sequence: CDR1 LGHDT, CDR2 YNNKEL (reference sequence). The CDR3 spells CASSSGWGGTEAFF. In DNA, the CDR3 is TGTGCCAGCAGCAGCGGGTGGGGGGGCACTGAAGCTTTCTTT.

The V call is TRBV20-1, the J call TRBJ2-3; TRBD2 matches 8 bases. Germline CDR1 and CDR2: DFQATT and SNEGSKA (reference sequence). After removal of 2 bases from V and 6 bases from J, the junction contained 7 bases not matched to a gene. The CDR3 covers 14 residues. The CDR3 region has the DNA TGCAGTGCTAGAACCCAGCGGGAGCACGATACGCAGTATTTT. Its protein is CSARTQREHDTQYF.

This clonotype showed up just a few times. This may arise from a read error, as a much more abundant clone is one base away. Here the CDR3 DNA reads TGTGCCAGCAGCCCCCGGGACAGGGGCCACGAGCAGTACTTC. The encoded protein is CASSPRDRGHEQYF. The chain employs TRBV12-3 or TRBV12-4 and TRBJ2-7; 10 positions agree with TRBD1. CDR3 length: 14 amino acids. V dropped 6 bases and J dropped 5; count of bases not matched to a gene: 7.

In its sample, this clonotype was seen a few times. The chain is built from TRBV20-1 and TRBJ2-7; 9 bases match TRBD2. V lost 1 base to trimming and J lost 5 bases; unmatched junction nucleotides: 9. CDR1 is DFQATT, CDR2 SNEGSKA, per germline (reference sequence). The CDR3 is made up of 15 amino acids. The CDR3 DNA is TGCAGTGCTAGAGTAAGCGGGAGGATAAGGGACGAGCAGTACTTC. Amino acid sequence: CSARVSGRIRDEQYF.

This chain joins TRBV28 and TRBJ1-1, with D tentatively TRBD1 (5 bases). CDR1 and CDR2 from the germline V gene are MDHEN and SYDVKM. The CDR3 has 13 amino acids. V was pared by 6 bases and J by 0 bases, with 8 bases between. The DNA of the CDR3 is TGTGCCAGCAGGGGGGTTATGAACACTGAAGCTTTCTTT. Translation gives CASRGVMNTEAFF.

V is TRBV7-3 and J is TRBJ2-7; D perhaps matches TRBD2 (6 bases). The V end lost 6 bases, the J end lost 2 bases, and 14 bases lay between the germline ends. This CDR3 spans 14 amino acids. Germline assignment: CDR1 SGHTA and CDR2 FQGTGA. CDR3 sequence reads: CASSFSGGAYEQYF. The CDR3 nucleotides read TGTGCCAGCAGTTTTAGCGGAGGGGCCTACGAGCAGTACTTC.

This rearrangement joins TRBV12-3 or TRBV12-4 to TRBJ1-2, with D tentatively TRBD1 (6 bases). This CDR3 has 14 amino acids. Trimming took 3 bases from V and 5 from J, leaving 13 bases between them. CDR3 coding DNA: TGTGCCAGCAGTTTTTCGACAGGCAATTATGGCTACACCTTC. Protein sequence: CASSFSTGNYGYTF.

In DNA form, the CDR3 reads TGCAGCGTTGAAGATTGGGAACAGGGGGGAGGTGGCGAGCAGTACTTC. Amino acids: CSVEDWEQGGGGEQYF. V usage is TRBV29-1 and J usage is TRBJ2-4; TRBD1 matches 8 bases. The J call is uncertain, as TRBJ2-7 better fits the DNA end. Germline V gives CDR1 SQVTM, CDR2 ANQGSEA. The CDR3 extends over 16 amino acids.

The sample holds a few counts of this clonotype. The chain is built from TRBV7-9 and TRBJ2-3; D possibly corresponds to TRBD2 (6 bases). The length of the CDR3 is 15 residues. Trimming left V 5 bases short and J 3 bases short, with 15 bases between. Germline V CDR1 and CDR2: SEHNR, FQNEAQ (reference sequence). The CDR3 DNA reads as TGTGCCAGCAGCCCCTTATTCGGGAGAACAGATACGCAGTATTTT. It encodes CASSPLFGRTDTQYF.